One TCR beta chain is described in this entry. The target antigen is unknown. The entry originates in a study of cytomegalovirus exposure and HLA in healthy donors. Background on the study: T cells numbering around 170 million yielded some 100 million unique TCR beta sequences in an earlier analysis.

A multiplex PCR was run with 60 Vbeta primers and 13 Jbeta primers. Sequenced by immunoSEQ multiplex PCR; TCRdb stores in-frame clones only, minus some. The profile shows more than 95,000 clones, approximately 70% of them singletons. V was shortened by 2 bases and J by 11 bases, with 15 bases between the two germline ends. The CDR3 runs to 13 residues. Germline V lookup: CDR1 ENHRY, CDR2 SYGVKD. Study outcomes and limitations: Several V segments, TRBV6-2 and TRBV6-3 among them, could not be told apart and were dropped. Both high specificity and high sensitivity reportedly marked the classifier's diagnosis of cytomegalovirus status. Across donors, sequencing depth was assumed by presence/absence analyses to be roughly uniform.

The source is a man in his 60s in good health and CMV-seropositive. The sample comprised PBMCs. The rearrangement joins TRBV10-3 to TRBJ1-1; tentative D call: TRBD1 (6 bases). The CDR3 spells CAISESLQGTAFF. For the CDR3, the DNA is TGTGCCATCAGTGAGAGCCTACAGGGTACGGCTTTCTTT.